This T cell receptor (beta chain) stems from a study of OX40 agonist ivuxolimab in advanced cancers. Study context: Ivuxolimab is an agonistic anti-OX40 (CD134) antibody, and patients were treated with it. Study outcomes and limitations: The average count of expanded clones was higher among CD8+ T cells than among CD4+.

This CDR3 is 14 amino acids long. Germline values: CDR1 SGHRS, CDR2 YFSETQ. Between the trimmed V and J ends, which lost 0 bases and 5 bases, there was a span of 11 bases. This clone was seen a single time. Its antigen is not known. Sequenced by immunoSEQ multiplex PCR; TCRdb stores in-frame clones only, minus some. This sample has more than 50,000 clones, with 75% to 90% found just once. The clonotype was recovered from an adult with an advanced solid tumor such as melanoma, head and neck, liver or kidney cancer. Sequencing used CD4+ or CD8+ T cells sorted from blood, obtained in a trial of the OX40 agonist ivuxolimab. The chain employs TRBV5-1 and TRBJ1-2; D not certain. CDR3 coding DNA: TGCGCCAGCAGCTTGGGACCCCTAGAGTATGGCTACACCTTC. This encodes CASSLGPLEYGYTF.